The 19 T cell receptor beta chains presented below share a single source sample, sequenced in a study of T cells after yellow fever vaccination (dated 2019 in TCRdb). This sample's treatment or condition label indicates: live attenuated yellow fever vaccine strain. The library relied on 5' RACE. Instrument on record: Illumina HiSeq 2500. The public reads were reprocessed in TCRdb via fastp at Q25 and MiXCR, keeping in-frame beta chains. Rows are unified per CDR3 protein, each entry keeping the most common DNA and genes. The sample has 300,000 to 400,000 distinct CDR3 sequences on record, 8% to 9.5% of them singletons. The top ten clonotypes cover 17% of the sample. Material: PBMCs, obtained 45 days after the first yellow fever vaccination. The receptors here all came from a man between 18 and 29 years old who received the YFV17D yellow fever vaccine.

This clonotype occurred a few times. The chain recombines TRBV7-2 with TRBJ2-5; 8 bases are shared with TRBD2. This CDR3 contains 15 residues. Germline CDR1 and CDR2: SGHTA and FQGNSA. Germline trimming cut 5 bases from V and 4 bases from J; bases unmatched to any gene: 9. As DNA, the CDR3 is TGTGCCAGCAGCGTGGGGGCGGGGGGACGAGAGACCCAGTACTTC. Its protein is CASSVGAGGRETQYF.

This clonotype was seen many times. The chain couples TRBV20-1 to TRBJ1-2; 8 bases fit TRBD1. The CDR3 sequence is 17 residues long. After removal of 3 bases from V and 6 bases from J, the junction contained 18 bases not matched to a gene. From germline, CDR1 is DFQATT and CDR2 SNEGSKA (reference sequence). The chain's CDR3 is CSASPIEGQGFDNGYTF. Here the CDR3 DNA reads TGCAGTGCTAGTCCCATTGAAGGACAGGGATTCGACAATGGCTACACCTTC.

This clonotype showed up many times. This CDR3 is CASSSDGAYGYTF. The CDR3 nucleotides are TGTGCCAGCAGTTCTGACGGAGCATATGGCTACACCTTC. The chain carries TRBV6-5 and TRBJ1-2; no firm D call. Looked up from germline, CDR1 is MNHEY and CDR2 is SVGAGI. V lost 4 bases to trimming and J lost 5 bases, with 11 bases between them. The CDR3 spans 13 residues.

V is TRBV4-1 and J is TRBJ1-2; possible D gene TRBD1, 5 bases. V dropped 1 base and J dropped 4 bases, with 13 bases sitting between them. This CDR3 spans 15 amino acids. CDR1 MGHRA and CDR2 YSYEKL come from the germline V gene. Here the CDR3 reads CASSQGDRLLYGYTF. CDR3 DNA sequence: TGCGCCAGCAGCCAAGGGGACCGACTACTCTATGGCTACACCTTC.

This clonotype was found many times. The CDR3 sequence: CASSRTETYNEQFF. DNA for the CDR3: TGTGCCAGCAGCCGGACCGAAACCTACAATGAGCAGTTCTTC. V and J are TRBV3-1 and TRBJ2-1; no clear D. The length of the CDR3 is 14 residues. The germline CDR1 and CDR2 sequences are LGHDT and YNNKEL (reference sequence). Trimming removed 4 bases at V and 2 bases at J, with 9 bases between.

This clonotype was recorded a few times. The chain has TRBV19 and TRBJ2-1, with TRBD2 matching 8 bases. Per the germline V gene, CDR1 is LNHDA and CDR2 is SQIVND (reference sequence). The CDR3 length is 14 residues. With V trimmed by 4 bases and J by 4 bases, 3 bases remained unmatched. As DNA, the CDR3 is TGTGCCAGTAGTACCCGGGGGGGATACAATGAGCAGTTCTTC. Encoded protein: CASSTRGGYNEQFF.

There are many counts of this clonotype. The chain combines TRBV6-1 with TRBJ2-3, with D possibly being TRBD2 (5 bases). Germline V gene lookup returns CDR1 MNHNS and CDR2 SASEGT. The ends were cut back, 6 bases at V and 3 bases at J, with 10 bases in the middle. The CDR3 is 13 residues long. CDR3 in amino acids: CASRHTGTDTQYF. Written as DNA, the CDR3 is TGTGCCAGCAGGCACACGGGGACAGATACGCAGTATTTT.

The J gene is TRBJ2-7, the V gene TRBV6-2 or TRBV6-3, with 9 positions matching TRBD2. This CDR3 is built from 15 residues. CDR1 and CDR2 (germline): MNHEY, SVGEGT. The V gene end was trimmed by 7 bases and the J gene end by 2 bases; junction bases not matched to a gene: 9. This CDR3 is CASKLVAGGAYEQYF. Here the CDR3 DNA reads TGTGCCAGCAAACTCGTCGCGGGGGGGGCCTACGAGCAGTACTTC.

Points on this clonotype: Germline and junction disagree at one end, which may indicate a read error. V is TRBV14 and J is TRBJ2-5; D remains unclear. The length of the CDR3 is 15 residues. Germline CDR1 is SGHDN and CDR2 is FVKESK. CDR3 amino acids: CASSRARLAQQTQYF. In DNA form, the CDR3 reads TGTGCCAGCAGCCGGGCTAGATTAGCCCAACAGACCCAGTACTTC. Looking up the rest from reference TRBV14 and TRBJ2-5 gives the full variable domain: EAGVTQFPSHSVIEKGQTVTLRCDPISGHDNLYWYRRVMGKEIKFLLHFVKESKQDESGMPNNRFLAERTGGTYSTLKVQPAELEDSGVYFCASSRARLAQQTQYFGPGTRLLVL.

This clonotype was counted many times. This chain joins TRBV10-3 and TRBJ2-7, with a tentative D call TRBD1 (7 bases). CDR3 length: 18 amino acids. The germline CDR1 and CDR2 sequences are ENHRY and SYGVKD. V lost 5 bases and J 2 bases, leaving 25 bases between the germline ends. For the CDR3, the DNA is TGTGCCATCAGTCGGAGTCGAGCCCCCGGGGGACAGACCTACGAGCAGTACTTC. As protein: CAISRSRAPGGQTYEQYF.

This clonotype was observed at least ten times. The chain combines TRBV9 with TRBJ2-3; 7 nucleotides line up with TRBD2. With V trimmed by 0 bases and J by 3 bases, 4 bases remained unmatched. Germline-derived CDR1 and CDR2 are SGDLS and YYNGEE. CDR3 length: 15 residues. The CDR3, as DNA: TGTGCCAGCAGCGTAGCTTGGGGGGGGACAGATACGCAGTATTTT. This translates into CASSVAWGGTDTQYF.

This chain links TRBV5-1 with TRBJ2-7, with 8 bases matching TRBD1. The V and J ends lost 3 bases and 2 bases, in that order; junction bases with no gene match: 7. This CDR3 spans 15 amino acids. Germline CDR1 and CDR2: SGHRS and YFSETQ. The CDR3 region is CASSYGQGATYEQYV. The CDR3 bases are TGCGCCAGCAGCTACGGACAGGGCGCAACCTACGAGCAGTACGTC.

The chain carries TRBV18 and TRBJ1-1, with 10 bases identical to TRBD1. The V gene end was trimmed by 3 bases and the J gene end by 4 bases; junction bases not matched to a gene: 5. This CDR3 region has 15 residues. CDR1 KGHSH and CDR2 LQKENI come from the germline V gene. The CDR3 loop reads CASSPGQGTLTEAFF. The CDR3 nucleotides are TGTGCCAGCTCACCGGGACAGGGGACTCTCACTGAAGCTTTCTTT. Drawing the rest from reference TRBV18 and TRBJ1-1, the complete variable domain is NAGVMQNPRHLVRRRGQEARLRCSPMKGHSHVYWYRQLPEEGLKFMVYLQKENIIDESGMPKERFSAEFPKEGPSILRIQQVVRGDSAAYFCASSPGQGTLTEAFFGQGTRLTVV.

With regard to this clonotype: No conserved phenylalanine or tryptophan is present at the end of the CDR3, so a read error is the likely explanation. V usage is TRBV4-3 and J usage is TRBJ2-7; tentatively, D is TRBD1 (5 bases). Germline CDR1 LGHNA, CDR2 YSLEER. This CDR3 spans 14 amino acids. Between the trimmed V and J ends, which lost 1 base and 2 bases, there was a span of 9 bases. In nucleotides, the CDR3 is TGCGCCAGCAGCCAAGCCAGGGCCCCCTACGAGCAGTACATC. Translating gives CASSQARAPYEQYI.

This clonotype came up many times. J is TRBJ1-4 and V is TRBV4-1, with D hard to call. The V end was cut by 3 bases, the J end by 4 bases, with 9 bases between. From germline, CDR1 is MGHRA and CDR2 YSYEKL. The CDR3 is made up of 14 amino acids. DNA of the CDR3: TGCGCCAGCAGCCATTTAAGGGTTAATGAAAAACTGTTTTTT. Translating it yields CASSHLRVNEKLFF.

In its sample, this clonotype was seen a few times. This rearrangement joins TRBV6-2 or TRBV6-3 to TRBJ2-5; D call uncertain. CDR3 size: 12 residues. V was trimmed by 8 bases and J by 7 bases, leaving 14 bases between them. Germline CDR1 is MNHEY and CDR2 is SVGEGT. The CDR3 spells CASGSELVTQYF. CDR3 nucleotide sequence: TGTGCCAGCGGCAGCGAACTGGTGACCCAGTACTTC.

The chain links TRBV7-9 to TRBJ2-1; D call uncertain. Trimming removed 4 bases from V and 9 bases from J, with 13 bases in between. The germline gives CDR1 SEHNR, CDR2 FQNEAQ (reference sequence). The length of the CDR3 is 13 residues. As DNA, the CDR3 is TGTGCCAGCAGCTCACCAGGATGGTCTGAGCAGTTCTTC. It yields the protein CASSSPGWSEQFF.

This clonotype was observed at least ten times. The rearrangement links TRBV29-1 to TRBJ1-2; D is unresolved. Germline loops: CDR1 SQVTM, CDR2 ANQGSEA. The ends were cut back, 3 bases at V and 7 bases at J, with 12 bases in the middle. The CDR3 contains 12 residues. CDR3 sequence: CSVDDGMGGYTF. The DNA of the CDR3 is TGCAGCGTTGACGACGGAATGGGTGGCTACACCTTC.

This clonotype was observed a handful of times. The V call is TRBV3-1, the J call TRBJ2-7; D is uncertain. Germline CDR1 LGHDT, CDR2 YNNKEL (reference sequence). The CDR3 runs to 14 residues. V gave up 4 bases and J gave up 4 bases, with 14 bases separating them. This CDR3 reads CASSPSFQTYEQYF. DNA for the CDR3: TGTGCCAGCAGCCCATCCTTCCAGACTTACGAGCAGTACTTC.